The 23 T cell receptor beta chains listed next were all sequenced from one sample in a study of blood T cell repertoires in COVID-19. The protocol was immunoSEQ multiplex PCR, while the TCRdb copy is restricted to in-frame clones and leaves out a portion. The sample lists fewer than 200,000 clones; roughly 81% were seen once. Sample: peripheral blood. These receptors all stem from a woman over 75 with COVID-19, enrolled during active disease.

The rearrangement uses TRBV4-2 and TRBJ1-6; D remains unclear. From germline, CDR1 is LGHNA and CDR2 YNFKEQ. This CDR3 has 13 residues. V was trimmed by 7 bases and J by 7 bases, leaving 11 bases between them. CDR3 residues: CASTLLKNSPLHF. CDR3 bases: TGTGCCAGCACTCTACTGAAGAATTCACCCCTCCACTTT.

This chain links TRBV24-1 with TRBJ2-1; the D gene is possibly TRBD2 (6 bases). In germline, CDR1 is KGHDR, CDR2 SFDVKD. The CDR3 loop spans 14 amino acids. Trimming cost V 10 bases and J 8 bases, with 20 bases left between them. The CDR3 bases are TGTGCCACAGAAAAGTCCGGGACGGGGGATGAGCAGTTCTTC. This translates into CATEKSGTGDEQFF.

This rearrangement joins TRBV28 to TRBJ2-7, with TRBD1 matching over 7 bases. The CDR3 consists of 14 residues. The germline V gene has CDR1 MDHEN and CDR2 SYDVKM. With V trimmed by 5 bases and J by 9 bases, 13 bases remained unmatched. CDR3 protein: CASSAPGTASGQYF. The CDR3 nucleotides are TGTGCCAGCAGTGCCCCTGGGACAGCCTCGGGGCAGTACTTC.

This clone was picked up one time. V and J are TRBV27 and TRBJ2-5; TRBD2 aligns across 14 bases. The V segment lost 6 bases and the J segment 5 bases; nucleotides outside the gene matches: 11. In germline, CDR1 is MNHEY, CDR2 SMNVEV (reference sequence). The CDR3 has 17 amino acids. CDR3 nucleotides: TGTGCCAGCAGCCGAGCAGGACTAGCGGGGGGCCGGGAGACCCAGTACTTC. Translated, it gives CASSRAGLAGGRETQYF.

J is TRBJ1-3 and V is TRBV11-2, with D maybe TRBD1 (5 bases). Between the trimmed V and J ends, which lost 10 bases and 2 bases, there was a span of 15 bases. The germline CDR1 and CDR2 sequences are SGHAT and FQNNGV. This CDR3 is built from 14 residues. The CDR3 nucleotides are TGTGCCACCCTCGCGGGGGTTGCTGGAAACACCATATATTTT. Its translation is CATLAGVAGNTIYF.

This clone was counted a few times. The chain couples TRBV2 to TRBJ1-5, with a tentative D call TRBD1 (5 bases). Trimming pared 6 bases from V and 0 bases from J, leaving 12 bases between. The CDR3 covers 15 residues. Germline V gene sequence: CDR1 SNHLY, CDR2 FYNNEI. This CDR3 reads CASRSGSTSNQPQHF. DNA of the CDR3: TGTGCCAGCAGATCAGGGTCTACTAGCAATCAGCCCCAGCATTTT.

The chain uses TRBV7-8 and TRBJ2-2; 9 nucleotides match TRBD1. This CDR3 has 15 residues. Germline CDR1 SGHVS, CDR2 FQNEAQ. V lost 5 bases and J lost 9; bases outside the gene matches: 10. CDR3 loop: CASSTQGQGLRELFF. CDR3 sequence (DNA): TGTGCCAGCAGCACCCAAGGACAGGGGTTAAGGGAGCTGTTTTTT.

The J gene is TRBJ2-5, the V gene TRBV9; TRBD1 matches 8 bases. The CDR3 covers 15 residues. CDR1 SGDLS and CDR2 YYNGEE come from the germline V gene. V gave up 4 bases and J gave up 4 bases; unmatched junction bases: 9. CDR3 nucleotide sequence: TGTGCCAGCAGCCCTTTTCAGGGGGCTGGAGAGACCCAGTACTTC. Amino acid sequence: CASSPFQGAGETQYF.

The rearrangement links TRBV7-9 to TRBJ2-7; D remains unclear. CDR3 size: 13 residues. CDR1 and CDR2 (germline): SEHNR, FQNEAQ (reference sequence). Trimming shortened V by 2 bases and J by 6 bases, and 11 bases separated the two germline ends. DNA for the CDR3: TGTGCCAGCAGCTTATATGTGGCCAGCGAGCAGTACTTC. This gives the protein CASSLYVASEQYF.

The chain combines TRBV6-1 with TRBJ2-5; TRBD2 matches at 10 bases. The CDR3 extends over 16 amino acids. Germline V CDR1 and CDR2: MNHNS, SASEGT. V lost 3 bases to trimming and J lost 7 bases; unmatched junction nucleotides: 11. CDR3 DNA: TGTGCCAGCAGTGACTGGAGCGGGAGGGCCTCGGCGACCCAGTACTTC. It is translated as CASSDWSGRASATQYF.

The rearrangement links TRBV18 to TRBJ2-1, with 14 bases identical to TRBD2. V lost 2 bases to trimming and J lost 7 bases; unmatched junction nucleotides: 1. This CDR3 comprises 15 residues. Germline lookup yields CDR1 KGHSH and CDR2 LQKENI. As DNA, the CDR3 is TGTGCCAGCTCACCAAGACTAGCGGGGGGGAATGAGCAGTTCTTC. It translates to CASSPRLAGGNEQFF.

The chain employs TRBV2 and TRBJ1-2, with D perhaps TRBD1 (5 bases). Per the germline V gene, CDR1 is SNHLY and CDR2 is FYNNEI. V lost 5 bases to trimming and J lost 1 base, with 8 bases between them. CDR3 length equals 13 residues. The CDR3 sequence: CASSIQVNYGYTF. Written as DNA, the CDR3 is TGTGCCAGCAGTATACAGGTTAACTATGGCTACACCTTC.

The chain combines TRBV4-1 with TRBJ2-1; 8 bases match TRBD2. CDR1 is MGHRA, CDR2 YSYEKL, per germline. This CDR3 region has 16 residues. The ends lost 4 bases at V and 3 bases at J; junction bases unmatched: 8. This chain's CDR3 is CASSPPGLALYNEQFF. The CDR3, as DNA: TGCGCCAGCAGCCCCCCAGGACTAGCCCTCTACAATGAGCAGTTCTTC.

The chain carries TRBV6-5 and TRBJ2-7, with TRBD1 matching 7 bases. J gave up 6 bases and V 5 bases, and 10 bases lay outside the gene matches. The CDR3 runs 14 residues. Per germline, CDR1 MNHEY and CDR2 SVGAGI. The CDR3 loop is CASSTGAMAGEQYF. The DNA for the CDR3 is TGTGCCAGCAGTACAGGGGCCATGGCGGGCGAGCAGTACTTC.

This chain links TRBV10-1 with TRBJ2-1; 14 positions match TRBD2. Germline V lookup: CDR1 WNHNN, CDR2 SYGVQD (reference sequence). This CDR3 is 16 amino acids long. V lost 4 bases and J lost 8; bases outside the gene matches: 7. CDR3 in DNA: TGCGCCAGCAGTGGACTAGCGGGAGGGACCCGCCATGAGCAGTTCTTC. This gives the protein CASSGLAGGTRHEQFF.

V usage is TRBV4-3 and J usage is TRBJ2-3; 14 bases agree with TRBD2. CDR3 size: 15 residues. Trimming at V came to 1 base and at J to 7 bases, leaving 1 base not matched to a gene. CDR1 and CDR2 (germline): LGHNA, YSLEER. CDR3 sequence (DNA): TGCGCCAGCAGCCAAGGGACTAGCGGGGGGTATACGCAGTATTTT. Its protein product is CASSQGTSGGYTQYF.

This sequence joins TRBV27 and TRBJ2-3; TRBD1 is a possible D gene (6 bases). The V and J ends lost 4 bases and 2 bases respectively, with 19 bases between them. CDR1 and CDR2 from the germline V gene are MNHEY and SMNVEV (reference sequence). CDR3 length equals 17 residues. CDR3 bases: TGTGCCAGCAGTTCCCTCCGGCCGGGACAATTCACAGATACGCAGTATTTT. Residues: CASSSLRPGQFTDTQYF.

About this clone: Other DNA sequences of this sample code for an identical CDR3. The chain links TRBV11-3 to TRBJ2-3; 11 bases map to TRBD2. V lost 5 bases to trimming and J lost 0 bases; unmatched junction nucleotides: 4. Per germline, CDR1 SGHNT and CDR2 YENEEA. The CDR3 has 16 amino acids. The CDR3 coding sequence is TGTGCCAGCAGCCCCGGGACTAGCGGTAGCACAGATACGCAGTATTTT. Its protein product is CASSPGTSGSTDTQYF.

V is TRBV7-9 and J is TRBJ1-6; D is ambiguous. CDR3 length equals 13 residues. V was clipped by 1 base and J by 7 bases, with 5 bases between them. The germline gives CDR1 SEHNR, CDR2 FQNEAQ (reference sequence). The CDR3 DNA reads TGTGCCAGCAGCTTAGTAGAGAATTCACCCCTCCACTTT. It specifies CASSLVENSPLHF.

The V and J genes are TRBV7-9 and TRBJ2-2; D gene uncertain. This CDR3 comprises 15 residues. The V and J ends lost 5 bases and 1 base respectively, with 11 bases between them. Germline V CDR1 and CDR2: SEHNR, FQNEAQ (reference sequence). CDR3 nucleotides: TGTGCCAGCAGCCATTCAGTACAGAACACCGGGGAGCTGTTTTTT. Its protein is CASSHSVQNTGELFF.

The genes are TRBV27 and TRBJ1-2; tentatively, D is TRBD1 (5 bases). The CDR3 is 13 residues long. The V gene's germline CDR1 is MNHEY and CDR2 SMNVEV (reference sequence). Between the trimmed V and J ends, which lost 6 bases and 8 bases, there was a span of 16 bases. For the CDR3, the DNA is TGTGCCAGCAGCCCAGGGCGGAGCGGGGGCTACACCTTC. It yields the protein CASSPGRSGGYTF.

There are a few counts of this clone. This chain links TRBV28 with TRBJ2-7, with TRBD1 identical over 7 bases. In germline, CDR1 is MDHEN, CDR2 SYDVKM. V lost 5 bases, J lost 2 bases, and 9 bases stayed unmatched. This CDR3 has 15 amino acids. CDR3 in amino acids: CASSTPDRAAYEQYF. CDR3 DNA sequence: TGTGCCAGCAGTACCCCCGACAGGGCCGCCTACGAGCAGTACTTC.

The chain has TRBV7-2 and TRBJ1-1; no firm D call. The CDR3 sequence is 13 residues long. The germline V gene encodes CDR1 SGHTA and CDR2 FQGNSA. Trimming shortened V by 1 base and J by 1 base, and 4 bases separated the two germline ends. The CDR3 DNA reads TGTGCCAGCAGCTTAGGCGCGAACACTGAAGCTTTCTTT. Protein: CASSLGANTEAFF.